The 18 T cell receptor beta chains below were found in one sample sequenced in a study of blood T cell repertoires in COVID-19. Generated by immunoSEQ multiplex PCR, the TCRdb table keeps only in-frame clones and is missing some. The sample has 40,000 or so clones, over 80% seen once; the top ten hold around 9.6%. The source material was peripheral blood. These receptors were taken from a human donor in a cohort sampled during active COVID-19.

V usage is TRBV27 and J usage is TRBJ1-1, with a tentative D call TRBD1 (6 bases). There are 15 residues in the CDR3. Trimming took 0 bases from V and 8 from J, leaving 16 bases between them. Germline V lookup: CDR1 MNHEY, CDR2 SMNVEV (reference sequence). The CDR3 here is CASSLSRDKMREAFF. The DNA for the CDR3 is TGTGCCAGCAGTTTATCCCGGGACAAAATGAGGGAAGCTTTCTTT.

The V gene is TRBV6-1, the J gene TRBJ1-2; 11 bases agree with TRBD1. Germline values: CDR1 MNHNS, CDR2 SASEGT. V lost 3 bases, J lost 4 bases, and 1 base stayed unmatched. CDR3 length equals 14 residues. The CDR3 protein is CASSEGQGVYGYTF. As DNA, the CDR3 is TGTGCCAGCAGTGAGGGACAGGGGGTCTATGGCTACACCTTC.

J is TRBJ2-5 and V is TRBV5-1, with D perhaps matching TRBD2 (6 bases). From germline, CDR1 is SGHRS and CDR2 YFSETQ. V lost 4 bases and J lost 10, with 23 bases in between. This CDR3 is built from 15 residues. CDR3: CASSPSPGREQDQYF. Written as DNA, the CDR3 is TGCGCCAGCAGCCCTTCGCCCGGGCGGGAACAAGACCAGTACTTC. The full variable domain, in which reference TRBV5-1 and TRBJ2-5 provide the parts outside the CDR3, is KAGVTQTPRYLIKTRGQQVTLSCSPISGHRSVSWYQQTPGQGLQFLFEYFSETQRNKGNFPGRFSGRQFSNSRSEMNVSTLELGDSALYLCASSPSPGREQDQYFGPGTRLLVL.

The gene calls are TRBV3-1 (or the pseudogene TRBV3-2) and TRBJ2-7, with TRBD2 identical over 7 bases. CDR1 is LGHDT, CDR2 YNNKEL, per germline (reference sequence). Trimming cost V 6 bases and J 3 bases; bases outside gene matches: 5. This CDR3 spans 13 amino acids. Here the CDR3 reads CASSRTRDYEQYF. CDR3 DNA sequence: TGTGCCAGCAGTCGGACTAGAGACTACGAGCAGTACTTC.

The chain combines TRBV10-2 with TRBJ1-4; TRBD1 might be the D (6 bases). V was clipped by 7 bases and J by 7 bases, with 19 bases between them. CDR1 and CDR2 (germline): WSHSY, SAAADI. The CDR3 runs to 15 residues. The CDR3 sequence: CASTQRRTAGEKLFF. In DNA, the CDR3 is TGCGCCAGCACCCAGAGGAGGACAGCTGGTGAAAAACTGTTTTTT.

V and J are TRBV6-4 and TRBJ2-7; 13 bases line up with TRBD2. V was clipped by 8 bases and J by 5 bases; unmatched bases: 18. This CDR3 is 18 amino acids long. Germline loops: CDR1 MRHNA, CDR2 SNTAGT. The CDR3 nucleotides read TGTGCCAGCCTGACCGGACTAGCGGGAGAAAAGGGTTCCGACGAGCAGTACTTC. Translated, it gives CASLTGLAGEKGSDEQYF.

The chain combines TRBV19 with TRBJ2-6, with 9 bases lining up with TRBD2. Germline values: CDR1 LNHDA, CDR2 SQIVND (reference sequence). Trimming removed 5 bases from V and 2 bases from J; junction bases left unmatched: 19. This CDR3 contains 21 residues. The CDR3 protein is CASSPRGGGANSGPGANVLTF. The CDR3 DNA sequence: TGTGCCAGTAGTCCCCGAGGCGGGGGGGCAAATAGCGGGCCTGGGGCCAACGTCCTGACTTTC.

The CDR3 reads CASSPRLNPGGLRSGNTIYF. DNA of the CDR3: TGTGCCAGCAGCCCCCGATTGAACCCGGGAGGGCTGAGGTCGGGAAACACCATATATTTT. The J gene is TRBJ1-3, the V gene TRBV27; D is unclear. V was trimmed by 6 bases and J by 4 bases, leaving 31 bases between them. Germline V lookup: CDR1 MNHEY, CDR2 SMNVEV (reference sequence). The CDR3 loop spans 20 amino acids.

This chain connects TRBV28 to TRBJ1-2; possibly TRBD1 for D (6 bases). The CDR3 is 12 residues long. The V and J ends lost 5 bases and 8 bases respectively, with 12 bases between them. The V gene's germline CDR1 is MDHEN and CDR2 SYDVKM. The CDR3 nucleotides read TGTGCCAGCAGTCAGGACAGTCGCGGCTACACCTTC. It yields the protein CASSQDSRGYTF.

This chain joins TRBV6-2 or TRBV6-3 and TRBJ2-2; 9 bases match TRBD2. This CDR3 contains 16 residues. The V segment lost 6 bases and the J segment 5 bases; nucleotides outside the gene matches: 10. Germline CDR1 MNHEY, CDR2 SVGEGT. The CDR3 region is CASSSERGASTGELFF. CDR3 DNA: TGTGCCAGCAGCTCAGAGCGGGGGGCATCAACCGGGGAGCTGTTTTTT.

The chain is built from TRBV5-6 and TRBJ2-1; weak D call: TRBD1 (6 bases). Germline V gene lookup returns CDR1 SGHDT and CDR2 YYEEEE. The V end was cut by 0 bases, the J end by 4 bases, with 11 bases between. This CDR3 is 15 amino acids long. CDR3 loop: CASSLVQGTYNEQFF. In nucleotides, the CDR3 is TGTGCCAGCAGCTTGGTACAGGGTACATACAATGAGCAGTTCTTC.

The chain is built from TRBV7-9 and TRBJ1-5; the D is unclear. Germline loops: CDR1 SEHNR, CDR2 FQNEAQ (reference sequence). V was clipped by 5 bases and J by 4 bases, with 9 bases between them. This CDR3 is 13 amino acids long. Here the CDR3 reads CASSPGANQPQHF. DNA of the CDR3: TGTGCCAGCAGCCCGGGAGCTAATCAGCCCCAGCATTTT.

The chain is built from TRBV7-2 and TRBJ1-4, with D possibly being TRBD1 (6 bases). Germline V gene data show CDR1 as SGHTA and CDR2 as FQGNSA. This CDR3 spans 13 amino acids. The V gene lost 5 bases and the J gene lost 7 bases, with 11 bases spanning the gap. This CDR3 is CASSRGQSEKLFF. The CDR3 nucleotides read TGTGCCAGCAGCCGAGGACAGTCTGAAAAACTGTTTTTT. Full variable domain (rest looked up from reference TRBV7-2 and TRBJ1-4): GAGVSQSPSNKVTEKGKDVELRCDPISGHTALYWYRQSLGQGLEFLIYFQGNSAPDKSGLPSDRFSAERTGGSVSTLTIQRTQQEDSAVYLCASSRGQSEKLFFGSGTQLSVL.

This clone was seen once. V and J are TRBV18 and TRBJ2-5; 7 bases align to TRBD2. The CDR3 sequence is 17 residues long. Trimming took 2 bases from V and 0 from J; bases not matched to a gene: 9. The germline V gene has CDR1 KGHSH and CDR2 LQKENI. The CDR3 nucleotides are TGTGCCAGCTCACCATTCACAGCGGGAATTTACCAAGAGACCCAGTACTTC. Protein product: CASSPFTAGIYQETQYF.

The chain employs TRBV18 and TRBJ2-4, with a possible D match to TRBD2 (5 bases). The germline gives CDR1 KGHSH, CDR2 LQKENI. V was clipped by 3 bases and J by 11 bases, with 17 bases between them. The CDR3 is 14 amino acids. CDR3 residues: CASSPGSLGSLQYF. The DNA of the CDR3 is TGTGCCAGCTCACCGGGAAGTCTAGGGAGCCTTCAGTACTTC.

The rearrangement links TRBV5-4 to TRBJ2-1; 7 bases fit TRBD1. The germline V gene has CDR1 SGHNT and CDR2 YYREEE (reference sequence). The CDR3 covers 13 residues. After removal of 2 bases from V and 7 bases from J, the junction contained 3 bases not matched to a gene. The CDR3: CASSFDRANEQFF. CDR3 nucleotides: TGTGCCAGCAGCTTCGACAGGGCGAATGAGCAGTTCTTC.

The chain combines TRBV30 with TRBJ2-3; D not resolved. V was pared by 2 bases and J by 6 bases, with 15 bases between. This CDR3 contains 14 residues. CDR1 is GTSNPN, CDR2 SVGIG, per germline (reference sequence). The CDR3 DNA reads TGTGCCTGGAGTAAACTCATCTTCACTGATACGCAGTATTTT. Translated, it gives CAWSKLIFTDTQYF.

This clone was detected once. The rearrangement links TRBV6-2 or TRBV6-3 to TRBJ2-1; 8 nucleotides line up with TRBD2. From germline, CDR1 is MNHEY and CDR2 SVGEGT. The CDR3 covers 15 residues. J was trimmed by 6 bases and V by 3 bases; bases with no gene match: 7. The CDR3: CASSYWGGGPNEQFF. As DNA, the CDR3 is TGTGCCAGCAGTTATTGGGGCGGGGGGCCCAATGAGCAGTTCTTC.